This T cell receptor beta chain was recorded in a study of T cell repertoires in cytomegalovirus infection. General study results and limits: Pooled public TCR beta family frequency picked out CMV carriers with the relevant HLA.

The length of the CDR3 is 12 residues. The V and J ends lost 3 bases and 6 bases respectively, with 6 bases between them. For this clonotype: The antigen remains unidentified.

TCRdb itself ran the reads through MiXCR, one entry per CDR3 protein. The data show 900,000 to 950,000 distinct CDR3 sequences, with around a third seen just once and over 12% held by the top ten. The source of this sequence is a human donor in good health (CMV status not recorded). Some clones in this sample may be carry-over from other donors' samples. The input for sequencing was cultured CD8+ T cells from PBMCs, taken from culture after CMV antigen stimulation. The chain is built from TRBV12-3 or TRBV12-4 and TRBJ1-5, with no clear D. The CDR3 sequence: CASSFFVQPQHF. CDR3 in DNA: TGTGCCAGCAGTTTCTTTGTTCAGCCCCAGCATTTT.